What follows are 23 T cell receptor beta chains derived from one specimen sequenced in a study of breast tumors, draining lymph nodes, adjacent tissues (dated by TCRdb to the mid-2010s). Libraries were prepared through multiplex PCR. Sequencing relied on an Illumina HiSeq 2000. The public reads were reprocessed in TCRdb via fastp at Q25 and MiXCR, keeping in-frame beta chains. Here each entry gathers all rows of one CDR3 protein and keeps the most common genes and DNA. The sample includes tens of thousands of distinct CDR3 sequences, with 25% to 35% observed a single time. The biggest ten clones account for 8.1% of the sample. The axillary draining lymph nodes of breast cancer patients were the source of the lymph node samples. Sequencing input: axillary lymph node tissue. The receptors come from a female donor with breast cancer. Some clones in this sample may be carry-over from other donors' samples.

The table lists this clonotype with many counts. This sequence joins TRBV29-1 and TRBJ2-5; no clear D. The CDR3 runs 15 residues. CDR1 SQVTM and CDR2 ANQGSEA come from the germline V gene. Trimming removed 6 bases at V and 5 bases at J, with 22 bases between. CDR3 region: CSVQPLQNFGETQYF. The CDR3 bases are TGCAGCGTGCAGCCGCTCCAAAACTTTGGTGAGACCCAGTACTTC.

This clonotype appeared many times. The chain joins TRBV12-3 or TRBV12-4 to TRBJ1-4, with 9 positions matching TRBD1. The CDR3 covers 15 residues. V gave up 6 bases and J gave up 5 bases; unmatched junction bases: 7. CDR3 in amino acids: CASSQAGTGNEKLFF. CDR3 DNA: TGTGCCAGCAGCCAAGCCGGGACAGGGAATGAAAAACTGTTTTTT.

As regards this clonotype: The germline gene is not matched at one end of the junction; a read error may be the cause. The rearrangement links TRBV9 to TRBJ2-7; 8 bases map to TRBD1. This CDR3 is 16 amino acids long. The germline V gene has CDR1 SGDLS and CDR2 YYNGEE. The CDR3 here is CATSEATGQDPYEQYF. CDR3 bases: TGCGCCACCAGTGAAGCCACGGGACAGGACCCCTACGAGCAGTACTTC.

The rearrangement joins TRBV12-3 or TRBV12-4 to TRBJ2-7; D possibly matches TRBD1 or TRBD2 (5 bases each). V was cut by 3 bases and J by 3 bases, with 9 bases left in between. The CDR3 loop spans 13 amino acids. In DNA form, the CDR3 reads TGTGCCAGCAGTTTGGGACCCCACTACGAGCAGTACTTC. It translates to CASSLGPHYEQYF.

This clonotype appeared many times. The V call is TRBV15, the J call TRBJ2-4; 7 bases line up with TRBD2. CDR1 is LNHNV, CDR2 YYDKDF, per germline (reference sequence). This CDR3 spans 17 amino acids. J gave up 1 base and V 0 bases, and 6 bases lay outside the gene matches. The DNA for the CDR3 is TGTGCCACCAGCAGAGAGGGGAGGGGAGGTGCCAAAAACATTCAGTACTTC. It yields the protein CATSREGRGGAKNIQYF.

This clonotype was recorded at least ten times. The chain carries TRBV4-3 and TRBJ2-3; no clear D. The V end was cut by 1 base, the J end by 2 bases, with 13 bases between. The CDR3 spans 16 residues. Germline assignment: CDR1 LGHNA and CDR2 YSLEER. The CDR3 here is CASSQARGPYTDTQYF. CDR3 DNA: TGCGCCAGCAGCCAAGCACGAGGTCCTTACACAGATACGCAGTATTTT.

This clonotype was seen ten or more times. The genes are TRBV7-9 and TRBJ2-1, with 9 bases matching TRBD2. Germline V gene sequence: CDR1 SEHNR, CDR2 FQNEAQ (reference sequence). The CDR3 covers 16 residues. V gave up 5 bases and J gave up 6 bases; unmatched junction bases: 11. DNA for the CDR3: TGTGCCAGCAGCGACACCGGGGCGGGAGGGCTCAATGAGCAGTTCTTC. Its protein is CASSDTGAGGLNEQFF.

As to this clonotype: The CDR3 does not end in the conserved phenylalanine or tryptophan, so this is likely a read error. As DNA, the CDR3 is TGCGCCAGCAGCTTAGCCGTGACAGGGGGCGCGACCTACGAGCAGTACCTC. Amino acids: CASSLAVTGGATYEQYL. The chain combines TRBV7-2 with TRBJ2-7, with 10 bases matching TRBD1. CDR3 length: 17 residues. Germline values: CDR1 SGHTA, CDR2 FQGNSA.

V usage is TRBV7-2 and J usage is TRBJ1-2; TRBD1 agrees at 10 bases. This CDR3 has 13 residues. The junction had 5 bases not matched to a gene; V was cut back by 5 bases and J by 8 bases. The V gene's germline CDR1 is SGHTA and CDR2 FQGNSA. CDR3 nucleotides: TGTGCCAGCAGCAGACAGGGGGCGAGAGGCTACACCTTC. It is translated as CASSRQGARGYTF. The complete variable domain, with remaining parts taken from reference TRBV7-2 and TRBJ1-2, reads GAGVSQSPSNKVTEKGKDVELRCDPISGHTALYWYRQSLGQGLEFLIYFQGNSAPDKSGLPSDRFSAERTGGSVSTLTIQRTQQEDSAVYLCASSRQGARGYTFGSGTRLTVV.

This clonotype was seen many times. The J gene is TRBJ2-3, the V gene TRBV7-2; a weak D match, TRBD2 (5 bases). V was clipped by 1 base and J by 0 bases, with 11 bases between them. The CDR3 is 16 amino acids. The V gene's germline CDR1 is SGHTA and CDR2 FQGNSA. The CDR3 coding sequence is TGTGCCAGCAGCTTAGGGCGGGTCGGAAGCACAGATACGCAGTATTTT. Amino acid sequence: CASSLGRVGSTDTQYF.

This clonotype was seen ten or more times. The gene calls are TRBV10-3 and TRBJ1-3, with a tentative D call TRBD1 (5 bases). CDR3 size: 16 residues. Germline-derived CDR1 and CDR2 are ENHRY and SYGVKD. Trimming took 2 bases from V and 0 from J, leaving 11 bases between them. The chain's CDR3 is CAISERQGVSGNTIYF. Here the CDR3 DNA reads TGTGCCATCAGTGAGCGGCAGGGAGTCTCTGGAAACACCATATATTTT.

This chain links TRBV20-1 with TRBJ2-7; 13 nucleotides align to TRBD2. Germline V gene lookup returns CDR1 DFQATT and CDR2 SNEGSKA (reference sequence). This CDR3 contains 13 residues. With 3 bases clipped from V and 10 bases from J, the junction kept 6 bases outside the gene matches. For the CDR3, the DNA is TGCAGTGCTAGGGCCGGGACTAGCGGGACTCAGTACTTC. As protein: CSARAGTSGTQYF.

This clonotype has ten or more counts. This chain links TRBV28 with TRBJ2-2; D not certain. Trimming pared 8 bases from V and 1 base from J, leaving 8 bases between. The CDR3 runs to 13 residues. Per the germline V gene, CDR1 is MDHEN and CDR2 is SYDVKM. The CDR3 nucleotides are TGTGCCAGCCGTCCCATGAACACCGGGGAGCTGTTTTTT. Protein: CASRPMNTGELFF.

In its sample, this clonotype was seen many times. The V gene is TRBV6-6, the J gene TRBJ2-7, with 10 bases fitting TRBD2. The V gene's germline CDR1 is MNHNY and CDR2 SVGAGI (reference sequence). The CDR3 contains 17 residues. The trim removed 2 bases at V and 2 bases at J, leaving 9 bases unmatched. The CDR3 sequence is CASSYQATSGVTYEQYF. In nucleotides, the CDR3 is TGTGCCAGCAGTTACCAGGCCACTAGCGGGGTAACCTACGAGCAGTACTTC.

Concerning this clonotype itself: Since no conserved phenylalanine or tryptophan closes the CDR3, a read error is the likely cause. The chain uses TRBV29-1 and TRBJ1-3, with 8 bases aligning to TRBD1. This CDR3 is 12 amino acids long. Germline V gene sequence: CDR1 SQVTM, CDR2 ANQGSEA. Written as DNA, the CDR3 is TGTAGCGTCAGGACAGGGCGAAACACCATATATTCT. This codes for CSVRTGRNTIYS.

This clonotype was counted many times. This chain links TRBV20-1 with TRBJ2-3; D may be TRBD1 or TRBD2 (5 bases each). V lost 3 bases to trimming and J lost 7 bases, with 11 bases between them. CDR1 and CDR2 from the germline V gene are DFQATT and SNEGSKA (reference sequence). This CDR3 region has 12 residues. DNA for the CDR3: TGCAGTGCTAGGGAGGACATTCATACGCAGTATTTT. Translated, it gives CSAREDIHTQYF.

The chain combines TRBV6-6 with TRBJ1-6; tentative D call: TRBD1 (5 bases). Trimming removed 1 base at V and 10 bases at J, with 14 bases between. This CDR3 has 15 residues. Germline CDR1 reads MNHNY; CDR2 reads SVGAGI (reference sequence). As DNA, the CDR3 is TGTGCCAGCAGTTACTTACGGCAGGGAAACTCACCCCTCCACTTT. This sequence encodes CASSYLRQGNSPLHF.

This clonotype was seen many times. The chain has TRBV2 and TRBJ1-5; the D gene is possibly TRBD1 (5 bases). Germline-derived CDR1 and CDR2 are SNHLY and FYNNEI. The CDR3 is 14 residues long. Trimming left V 5 bases short and J 1 base short, with 9 bases between. CDR3 sequence (DNA): TGTGCCAGCAGTTATGACAGCAGCAATCAGCCCCAGCATTTT. Its translation is CASSYDSSNQPQHF.

This clonotype was counted at least ten times. V gene TRBV6-1 combines with J gene TRBJ2-1, with TRBD2 matching over 7 bases. CDR3 size: 13 residues. Unmatched junction bases numbered 8, after V lost 6 bases and J lost 9 bases. Germline V gene lookup returns CDR1 MNHNS and CDR2 SASEGT. The CDR3 nucleotides are TGTGCCAGCAGGTCTAGCGGAGCAACTGAGCAGTTCTTC. Amino acids: CASRSSGATEQFF.

This clonotype has ten or more counts. This rearrangement joins TRBV20-1 to TRBJ2-5; TRBD1 agrees at 9 bases. This CDR3 spans 14 amino acids. V shed 3 bases, J shed 2 bases, and the junction held 4 bases outside the gene matches. Germline CDR1 DFQATT, CDR2 SNEGSKA (reference sequence). In nucleotides, the CDR3 is TGCAGTGCTAGTCGAGGGACAGGGCAAGAGACCCAGTACTTC. As protein: CSASRGTGQETQYF.

The chain couples TRBV11-2 to TRBJ1-2, with D unresolved. V gave up 0 bases and J gave up 0 bases, with 11 bases separating them. The germline V gene has CDR1 SGHAT and CDR2 FQNNGV. This CDR3 is built from 16 residues. CDR3 in DNA: TGTGCCAGCAGCTTAGATCTCATAGCGCCTAACTATGGCTACACCTTC. Protein product: CASSLDLIAPNYGYTF.

This clonotype was found many times. The rearrangement links TRBV7-8 to TRBJ2-3; 9 nucleotides line up with TRBD2. Germline V gene sequence: CDR1 SGHVS, CDR2 FQNEAQ. The CDR3 is 16 residues long. V lost 2 bases, J lost 6 bases, and 9 bases stayed unmatched. The CDR3 loop reads CASSLSAGGGWDTQYF. The CDR3 region has the DNA TGTGCCAGCAGCTTAAGCGCGGGAGGGGGGTGGGATACGCAGTATTTT.

This clonotype was detected ten times or more. The rearrangement uses TRBV20-1 and TRBJ2-5; D ambiguous. V was cut by 5 bases and J by 2 bases, with 3 bases left in between. Germline V gives CDR1 DFQATT, CDR2 SNEGSKA (reference sequence). This CDR3 region has 10 residues. CDR3 sequence reads: CSAGQETQYF. The CDR3 bases are TGCAGTGCTGGACAAGAGACCCAGTACTTC.